These 17 T cell receptor beta chains originate from one sample sequenced in a study of T cells in Graves' hyperthyroidism and ophthalmopathy. Regions amplified from RNA transcripts were the TCR beta CDR3 regions. HTBI primers drove first-round RT-PCR of the TCR CDR3. MiXCR, run by TCRdb on the multiplex PCR reads, gives a single entry per CDR3 protein. This sample yields about 320,000 distinct CDR3 sequences, of which 15% to 20% are seen a single time; around 34% belongs to the top ten. The specimen sequenced was blood. The source is a man aged 30 to 39 with Graves' hyperthyroidism.

As regards this clonotype: It may be a read error: a sequence one base away is much more abundant. The chain uses TRBV20-1 and TRBJ2-5, with TRBD2 matching over 9 bases. Germline lookup yields CDR1 DFQATT and CDR2 SNEGSKA (reference sequence). This CDR3 is built from 14 residues. The CDR3 loop is CSAITRLAAENQYF. Written as DNA, the CDR3 is TGCAGTGCTATTACGAGACTAGCGGCGGAGAACCAGTACTTC.

This clonotype was recorded many times. This rearrangement joins TRBV7-8 to TRBJ1-2, with a possible D match to TRBD1 (6 bases). Trimming took 0 bases from V and 0 from J, leaving 11 bases between them. Looked up from germline, CDR1 is SGHVS and CDR2 is FQNEAQ. The CDR3 covers 16 residues. CDR3 in DNA: TGTGCCAGCAGCTTAGCCCCTGGACAGCCTAACTATGGCTACACCTTC. It encodes CASSLAPGQPNYGYTF.

This clonotype was detected a few times. V is TRBV29-1 and J is TRBJ2-5; D remains ambiguous. Deletions cut 1 base from V and 5 bases from J, with 14 bases between. The CDR3 extends over 14 amino acids. In germline, CDR1 is SQVTM, CDR2 ANQGSEA. The CDR3 sequence: CSVEVQPSEETQYF. CDR3 nucleotide sequence: TGCAGCGTTGAAGTCCAGCCTTCCGAGGAGACCCAGTACTTC.

This clonotype has at least ten counts. J is TRBJ1-2 and V is TRBV20-1; D not resolved. The CDR3 has 15 amino acids. Deletions cut 0 bases from V and 1 base from J, with 12 bases between. CDR1 is DFQATT and CDR2 is SNEGSKA in the germline V gene (reference sequence). CDR3 residues: CSARDGGHYNYGYTF. DNA of the CDR3: TGCAGTGCTAGAGATGGCGGTCATTATAACTATGGCTACACCTTC.

Ten or more counts support this clonotype. This sequence joins TRBV7-9 and TRBJ2-1; D is unresolved. This CDR3 is built from 13 residues. Germline assignment: CDR1 SEHNR and CDR2 FQNEAQ (reference sequence). V was trimmed by 5 bases and J by 7 bases, leaving 12 bases between them. The CDR3 region is CASSPESGNEQFF. The CDR3 nucleotides read TGTGCCAGCAGCCCCGAAAGTGGGAATGAGCAGTTCTTC.

This clonotype was observed a few times. This chain links TRBV20-1 with TRBJ2-7; TRBD1 matches 9 bases. The germline V gene has CDR1 DFQATT and CDR2 SNEGSKA (reference sequence). This CDR3 is built from 14 residues. J gave up 6 bases and V 5 bases, and 11 bases lay outside the gene matches. The CDR3 DNA reads as TGCAGTGCTGTCCCCGGGACAGGGATTGGCGAGCAGTACTTC. Amino acid sequence: CSAVPGTGIGEQYF.

This clonotype was detected once. This may be a read error, as it is one base from a much larger clone. The chain couples TRBV29-1 to TRBJ2-7; TRBD1 is a possible D gene (5 bases). The CDR3 has 12 residues. From germline, CDR1 is SQVTM and CDR2 ANQGSEA. Written as DNA, the CDR3 is TGCAGCGTTGCGGACAACTCCTACGAGCAGTGCTTC. This encodes CSVADNSYEQCF.

This clonotype has only a few counts. The chain is built from TRBV24-1 and TRBJ2-2; 13 nucleotides line up with TRBD2. The V segment lost 4 bases and the J segment 5 bases; nucleotides outside the gene matches: 3. CDR3 length: 16 residues. The germline CDR1 and CDR2 sequences are KGHDR and SFDVKD. Here the CDR3 reads CATSDGTSGITGELFF. CDR3 nucleotides: TGTGCCACCAGTGACGGGACTAGCGGGATTACCGGGGAGCTGTTTTTT.

V usage is TRBV24-1 and J usage is TRBJ2-2; 8 bases match TRBD1. This CDR3 contains 14 residues. V lost 9 bases and J lost 0; bases outside the gene matches: 2. The germline CDR1 and CDR2 sequences are KGHDR and SFDVKD. CDR3 sequence: CATLDRANTGELFF. The CDR3 coding sequence is TGTGCCACCCTGGACAGGGCGAACACCGGGGAGCTGTTTTTT.

This clonotype was detected ten times or more. This chain links TRBV7-9 with TRBJ2-3; 13 nucleotides align to TRBD2. With V trimmed by 5 bases and J by 4 bases, 6 bases remained unmatched. Germline loops: CDR1 SEHNR, CDR2 FQNEAQ (reference sequence). The CDR3 is 16 amino acids. The CDR3 spells CASSARTSGSSDTQYF. The CDR3, as DNA: TGTGCCAGCAGCGCCCGGACTAGCGGGAGTTCAGATACGCAGTATTTT.

This clonotype appeared many times. The chain joins TRBV5-1 to TRBJ1-2, with 9 nucleotides matching TRBD1. Germline V gene lookup returns CDR1 SGHRS and CDR2 YFSETQ. There are 14 residues in the CDR3. The J segment lost 5 bases and the V segment lost 3 bases, leaving 5 bases of the junction unmatched. In nucleotides, the CDR3 is TGCGCCAGCAGCTCGGGACAGGGTGTGTATGGCTACACCTTC. This sequence encodes CASSSGQGVYGYTF.

This chain links TRBV9 with TRBJ1-5; D is perhaps TRBD1 (5 bases). Germline assignment: CDR1 SGDLS and CDR2 YYNGEE. The V end lost 2 bases, the J end lost 4 bases, and 10 bases lay between the germline ends. This CDR3 is 14 amino acids long. The DNA of the CDR3 is TGTGCCAGCAGCGTTGGGACTGCGAATCAGCCCCAGCATTTT. Translated: CASSVGTANQPQHF.

This clonotype was detected a few times. This rearrangement joins TRBV6-1 to TRBJ2-3, with a weak D call TRBD2 (6 bases). Per germline, CDR1 MNHNS and CDR2 SASEGT. The length of the CDR3 is 15 residues. V dropped 6 bases and J dropped 2 bases, with 15 bases sitting between them. CDR3 coding DNA: TGTGCCAGCAGACCCCTGGGGACTTTCACAGATACGCAGTATTTT. It yields the protein CASRPLGTFTDTQYF.

This clonotype was detected ten times or more. This chain uses TRBV5-1 with TRBJ1-5; D is unclear. The CDR3 sequence is 15 residues long. Per the germline V gene, CDR1 is SGHRS and CDR2 is YFSETQ. V gave up 6 bases and J gave up 0 bases, with 13 bases separating them. The CDR3 DNA follows: TGCGCCAGCACTCCAGACGGGGATAGCAATCAGCCCCAGCATTTT. Translating gives CASTPDGDSNQPQHF.

The sample holds a few counts of this clonotype. The genes are TRBV5-1 and TRBJ2-7; a weak D match, TRBD1 (5 bases). Trimming shortened V by 0 bases and J by 5 bases, and 12 bases separated the two germline ends. Germline V gene lookup returns CDR1 SGHRS and CDR2 YFSETQ. The CDR3 contains 14 residues. CDR3 in amino acids: CASSLEAGRDEQYF. CDR3 coding DNA: TGCGCCAGCAGCTTGGAAGCAGGGCGTGACGAGCAGTACTTC. The full variable domain, completed using reference TRBV5-1 and TRBJ2-7, is KAGVTQTPRYLIKTRGQQVTLSCSPISGHRSVSWYQQTPGQGLQFLFEYFSETQRNKGNFPGRFSGRQFSNSRSEMNVSTLELGDSALYLCASSLEAGRDEQYFGPGTRLTVT.

The chain joins TRBV28 to TRBJ2-1; D ambiguous. This CDR3 has 14 residues. The germline V gene encodes CDR1 MDHEN and CDR2 SYDVKM. Trimming cost V 7 bases and J 1 base, with 11 bases left between them. The CDR3 nucleotides are TGTGCCAGCATCCCGGCTGGGTCCTACAATGAGCAGTTCTTC. It codes for CASIPAGSYNEQFF.

Note on this clonotype: A junction end diverges from the germline sequence, so it may reflect a read error. The genes are TRBV28 and TRBJ2-3; D is perhaps TRBD1 (5 bases). Germline V gives CDR1 MDHEN, CDR2 SYDVKM. The CDR3 totals 12 residues. The CDR3 nucleotides are TGTGCCAGCAGTTTAACGACAGATACGCAGTGTTTT. Amino acid sequence: CASSLTTDTQCF.